This T cell receptor beta chain comes out of a study of control samples from healthy donors and cancer patients. This clone was recorded once. This CDR3 has 14 amino acids. CDR1 SNHLY and CDR2 FYNNEI come from the germline V gene. Trimming stripped 6 bases from V and 2 bases from J, with 14 bases between. Clones were read by immunoSEQ multiplex PCR, and TCRdb kept only the in-frame ones, dropping some. The sample shows hundreds of thousands of clones, roughly 90% of them seen only once. The V call is TRBV2, the J call TRBJ2-7; D might be TRBD2 (6 bases). The clonotype was recovered from a man aged 35 to 55 with head and neck cancer. The sample was PBMCs. CDR3 region: CASRTQRVTYEQYF. As DNA, the CDR3 is TGTGCCAGCAGGACTCAGCGGGTAACCTACGAGCAGTACTTC.